The 17 T cell receptor beta chains given below trace back to one sample, sequenced in a study of T cell responses to AZD1222 COVID-19 vaccine. Clones were read by immunoSEQ multiplex PCR, and TCRdb kept only the in-frame ones, dropping some. The data hold about 100,000 clones, with just over 90% observed a single time. The sequencing used peripheral blood, collected 28 days after the second AZD1222 dose. The receptors derive from an adult who received the AZD1222 COVID-19 vaccine.

The genes are TRBV18 and TRBJ2-7, with 10 bases lining up with TRBD1. Germline V gene sequence: CDR1 KGHSH, CDR2 LQKENI. V gave up 0 bases and J gave up 1 base; unmatched junction bases: 0. This CDR3 comprises 15 residues. CDR3 in amino acids: CASSPPGQGSYEQYF. CDR3 nucleotides: TGTGCCAGCTCACCACCGGGACAGGGGTCCTACGAGCAGTACTTC.

This clone has a single count. The rearrangement links TRBV11-3 to TRBJ2-1; 10 bases fit TRBD2. Trimming cost V 4 bases and J 5 bases; bases outside gene matches: 5. The CDR3 spans 15 residues. Per the germline V gene, CDR1 is SGHNT and CDR2 is YENEEA. The CDR3, as DNA: TGTGCCAGCAGCTCCCAGCGGGAGGGGGACAATGAGCAGTTCTTC. This translates into CASSSQREGDNEQFF. The full variable domain, its missing parts supplied by reference TRBV11-3 and TRBJ2-1, is EAGVVQSPRYKIIEKKQPVAFWCNPISGHNTLYWYLQNLGQGPELLIRYENEEAVDDSQLPKDRFSAERLKGVDSTLKIQPAELGDSAVYLCASSSQREGDNEQFFGPGTRLTVL.

The rearrangement links TRBV6-2 or TRBV6-3 to TRBJ2-1; D is perhaps TRBD2 (5 bases). Germline V lookup: CDR1 MNHEY, CDR2 SVGEGT. Between the trimmed V and J ends, which lost 4 bases and 6 bases, there was a span of 13 bases. There are 14 residues in the CDR3. The CDR3: CASSLTRIGNEQFF. Here the CDR3 DNA reads TGTGCCAGCAGTTTAACTAGAATAGGCAATGAGCAGTTCTTC.

This clone was counted a single time. V and J are TRBV27 and TRBJ2-5, with D unclear. Germline lookup yields CDR1 MNHEY and CDR2 SMNVEV (reference sequence). Trimming removed 2 bases from V and 3 bases from J, with 10 bases in between. CDR3 length: 14 residues. Here the CDR3 DNA reads TGTGCCAGCAGTTTACGGTTTGCAGAAGAGACCCAGTACTTC. Translating gives CASSLRFAEETQYF.

The chain joins TRBV4-1 to TRBJ1-5, with D uncertain. Germline-derived CDR1 and CDR2 are MGHRA and YSYEKL. The CDR3 covers 14 residues. With 1 base removed from V and 5 bases from J, the gap between germline ends came to 9 bases. The CDR3 coding sequence is TGCGCCAGCAGCCAAGGAGGATTAGATCAGCCCCAGCATTTT. It is translated as CASSQGGLDQPQHF.

The V gene is TRBV5-8, the J gene TRBJ1-4, with D hard to call. Looked up from germline, CDR1 is SGHTS and CDR2 is YDEGEE. This CDR3 contains 13 residues. Trimming took 2 bases from V and 2 from J, leaving 4 bases between them. The CDR3 bases are TGTGCCAGCAGCTTTGATACTAATGAAAAACTGTTTTTT. This translates into CASSFDTNEKLFF. The full variable domain, rest sourced from reference TRBV5-8 and TRBJ1-4, is EAGVTQSPTHLIKTRGQQATLRCSPISGHTSVYWYQQALGLGLQFLLWYDEGEERNRGNFPPRFSGRQFPNYSSELNVNALELEDSALYLCASSFDTNEKLFFGSGTQLSVL.

J is TRBJ1-1 and V is TRBV5-1; D is undetermined. Per germline, CDR1 SGHRS and CDR2 YFSETQ. The V gene lost 0 bases and the J gene lost 0 bases, with 6 bases spanning the gap. The CDR3 contains 14 residues. The CDR3 DNA is TGCGCCAGCAGCTTGGTGGGCTTGAACACTGAAGCTTTCTTT. It codes for CASSLVGLNTEAFF.

V gene TRBV2 combines with J gene TRBJ1-1; perhaps TRBD1 as D (5 bases). V lost 9 bases, J lost 2 bases, and 13 bases lay in between. CDR3 length: 13 amino acids. Germline V gene data show CDR1 as SNHLY and CDR2 as FYNNEI. This CDR3 reads CASAGGPNTEAFF. CDR3 bases: TGTGCCAGTGCCGGGGGACCTAACACTGAAGCTTTCTTT.

V gene TRBV3-1 (or the pseudogene TRBV3-2) combines with J gene TRBJ1-6; D might be TRBD1 (5 bases). Between the trimmed V and J ends, which lost 2 bases and 9 bases, there was a span of 17 bases. Germline assignment: CDR1 LGHDT and CDR2 YNNKEL (reference sequence). This CDR3 comprises 16 residues. CDR3 sequence (DNA): TGTGCCAGCAGCCAATCTAGGGAGCAGGGAAGTTCACCCCTCCACTTT. Translation: CASSQSREQGSSPLHF.

This clone was recorded only once. This chain uses TRBV2 with TRBJ2-5; D is unclear. V lost 4 bases, J lost 1 base, and 1 base lay in between. This CDR3 region has 11 residues. Germline V gene data show CDR1 as SNHLY and CDR2 as FYNNEI. CDR3 coding DNA: TGTGCCAGCAGTGGCCAAGAGACCCAGTACTTC. Protein: CASSGQETQYF.

Comments on this clone: Other DNA sequences of this sample code for an identical CDR3. The V call is TRBV28, the J call TRBJ1-2, with D maybe TRBD1 (6 bases). Trimming took 3 bases from V and 2 from J, leaving 7 bases between them. Per germline, CDR1 MDHEN and CDR2 SYDVKM. The CDR3 sequence is 13 residues long. The chain's CDR3 is CASSFGQNYGYTF. DNA of the CDR3: TGTGCCAGCAGTTTTGGACAGAACTATGGCTACACCTTC.

The chain combines TRBV28 with TRBJ1-2; D not resolved. V gave up 7 bases and J gave up 11 bases, with 17 bases separating them. The germline gives CDR1 MDHEN, CDR2 SYDVKM. This CDR3 contains 12 residues. CDR3: CASTTGGRRYTF. The CDR3 nucleotides are TGTGCCAGCACCACCGGAGGGCGTCGGTACACCTTC.

V is TRBV10-1 and J is TRBJ1-6; D gene uncertain. Germline V gene data show CDR1 as WNHNN and CDR2 as SYGVQD (reference sequence). The V and J ends lost 4 bases and 7 bases respectively, with 8 bases between them. This CDR3 has 13 amino acids. The CDR3 sequence: CASSVQRNSPLHF. Written as DNA, the CDR3 is TGCGCCAGCAGTGTACAGAGAAATTCACCCCTCCACTTT.

The chain has TRBV11-2 and TRBJ2-3; D tentatively reads TRBD1 or TRBD2 (5 bases each). With 5 bases removed from V and 4 bases from J, the gap between germline ends came to 13 bases. The germline CDR1 and CDR2 sequences are SGHAT and FQNNGV. This CDR3 is built from 14 residues. CDR3 in amino acids: CASSHGAGADTQYF. The DNA for the CDR3 is TGTGCCAGCAGCCACGGGGCCGGGGCAGATACGCAGTATTTT.

J is TRBJ2-3 and V is TRBV5-1; 7 bases match TRBD2. The V gene's germline CDR1 is SGHRS and CDR2 YFSETQ. V trimming: 4 bases; J trimming: 4 bases; junction bases outside the gene matches: 3. The CDR3 covers 13 residues. The CDR3 protein is CASSPGLADTQYF. In DNA, the CDR3 is TGCGCCAGCAGCCCCGGACTAGCAGATACGCAGTATTTT.

This chain joins TRBV24-1 and TRBJ2-3; D is perhaps TRBD1 or TRBD2 (5 bases each). The CDR3 has 14 residues. Germline CDR1 reads KGHDR; CDR2 reads SFDVKD. V lost 3 bases and J 1 base, leaving 7 bases between the germline ends. The chain's CDR3 is CATSDPGRTDTQYF. The CDR3 bases are TGTGCCACCAGTGATCCGGGGCGCACAGATACGCAGTATTTT.

To note about this clone: The junction does not match germline at one end; this may be a read error. The gene calls are TRBV19 and TRBJ2-1, with 9 bases lining up with TRBD2. This CDR3 is built from 15 residues. CDR1 LNHDA and CDR2 SQIVND come from the germline V gene (reference sequence). CDR3 bases: TGTGCCAGTAGAATAGCGGGGGATACTCACAATGAGCAGTTCTTC. Amino acid sequence: CASRIAGDTHNEQFF. Based on the CDR3 plus reference TRBV19 and TRBJ2-1, the full variable domain is DGGITQSPKYLFRKEGQNVTLSCEQNLNHDAMYWYRQDPGQGLRLIYYSQIVNDFQKGDIAEGYSVSREKKESFPLTVTSAQKNPTAFYLCASRIAGDTHNEQFFGPGTRLTVL.